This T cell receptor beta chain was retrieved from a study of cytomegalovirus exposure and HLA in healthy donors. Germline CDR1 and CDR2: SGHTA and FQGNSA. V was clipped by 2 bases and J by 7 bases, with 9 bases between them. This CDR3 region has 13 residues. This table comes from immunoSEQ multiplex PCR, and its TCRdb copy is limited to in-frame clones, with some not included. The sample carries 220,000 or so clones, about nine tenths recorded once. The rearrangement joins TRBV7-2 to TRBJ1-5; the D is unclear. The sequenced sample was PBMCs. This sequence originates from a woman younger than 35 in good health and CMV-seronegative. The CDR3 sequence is CASSLIAAQPQHF. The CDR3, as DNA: TGTGCCAGCAGCTTAATAGCCGCCCAGCCCCAGCATTTT.